The rows below give T cell receptor beta chains drawn from one sample of a study of human T cells and chemical hapten exposure. TCRdb used MiXCR to reprocess the RACE reads, holding one entry per CDR3 protein. The data contain roughly 100,000 distinct CDR3 sequences, roughly 8.8% of them seen just once; the ten biggest clones take up more than 3%. Sequenced material: whole blood, taken in connection with sensitization to the hapten diphenylcyclopropenone (DPC). The receptors shown here come from a woman aged 40 to 50 with alopecia areata. Some clones in this sample may be carry-over from other donors' samples. Each CDR3 is given without its conserved first and last residue.

j_call | v_call | cdr3_aa
TRBJ1-5 | TRBV12-3/TRBV12-4 | ASSLEVGRLGQPQH
TRBJ2-7 | TRBV6-2/TRBV6-3 | ASSLQGYEQY
TRBJ2-4 | TRBV6-1 | ASRPGQKNIQY
TRBJ1-2 | TRBV6-5 | ASSVGAASGYT
TRBJ1-5 | TRBV27 | ASSLYSDQPQH
TRBJ1-1 | TRBV7-6 | ASSFSPNTEAF
TRBJ1-2 | TRBV6-1 | ASSEGPGSNYGYT
TRBJ2-5 | TRBV7-3 | ASSLTGLRDQETQY
TRBJ2-7 | TRBV7-2 | ASSLAQSPRSSYEQY
TRBJ2-3 | TRBV4-2 | ASSPRTSGGPAGDTQY
TRBJ2-7 | TRBV7-9 | ASIRTAPYEQY
TRBJ2-1 | TRBV19 | ASSIAPHNEQF
TRBJ2-1 | TRBV28 | ASSLYTTYNEQF
TRBJ1-1 | TRBV18 | ASSMKGSDTEAF
TRBJ1-1 | TRBV21-1 | AYGASEAF
TRBJ1-6 | TRBV3-1 | ASSFRQGGDSPLH
TRBJ1-5 | TRBV6-5 | ASRGTASNQPQH
TRBJ2-5 | TRBV6-1 | ASRERGGGRVATQY
TRBJ1-2 | TRBV5-6 | ASIPSASLHGYT
TRBJ2-2 | TRBV7-6 | ASSLLRANTGELF
TRBJ2-3 | TRBV12-3/TRBV12-4 | ASSLDPAGVTQY
TRBJ2-7 | TRBV27 | ASSLWRGPVEQY
TRBJ2-6 | TRBV4-1 | ASSPSGANVLT
TRBJ1-3 | TRBV25-1 | ATKKTGVSGNTIY
TRBJ2-1 | TRBV6-5 | ASRGTYNEQF
TRBJ2-2 | TRBV20-1 | SARAPAPAGELF
TRBJ1-6 | TRBV5-6 | ASSLVEASTYNSPLH
TRBJ2-7 | TRBV12-3/TRBV12-4 | ASSPGGQGSYEQY
TRBJ2-5 | TRBV28 | ASSFPTLAGGIETQY
TRBJ1-5 | TRBV13 | ASSEDRYQPQH
TRBJ2-2 | TRBV7-2 | ASSPLAGLSNGELF
TRBJ2-7 | TRBV10-3 | AISTLPETVSYEQY
TRBJ2-5 | TRBV20-1 | SAFGFGETQY
TRBJ2-1 | TRBV29-1 | SVDLSGQGRNEQF
TRBJ2-2 | TRBV28 | ASSQAGAGGELF
TRBJ2-1 | TRBV12-3/TRBV12-4 | ASIHASGGDSTPAHYEQF
TRBJ1-1 | TRBV7-2 | ASSLAIDNTEAF
TRBJ2-3 | TRBV3-1 | ASSQWETDTQY
TRBJ2-5 | TRBV4-2 | ASSQDGAWETQY
TRBJ1-1 | TRBV29-1 | SVEATEAF
TRBJ1-5 | TRBV6-1 | ASSGFQTSNQPQH
TRBJ2-4 | TRBV6-1 | ASWGQGKTTKNIQY
TRBJ1-1 | TRBV6-2/TRBV6-3 | ASTGQGTEAF
TRBJ2-2 | TRBV6-6 | ASSYSRALTGELF
TRBJ1-1 | TRBV4-1 | ASSQDSKGLRTEAF
TRBJ2-1 | TRBV20-1 | SARSSGVYNEQF
TRBJ2-7 | TRBV10-3 | AIGEGAPYEQY
TRBJ1-4 | TRBV7-2 | ASSLFGTRGEKLF
TRBJ2-7 | TRBV7-6 | ASSLGRGGGFYEQY
TRBJ2-3 | TRBV28 | ASSGYPDTQY
TRBJ1-2 | TRBV7-9 | ASSKTGVYDYT
TRBJ2-4 | TRBV29-1 | SVDGGVNIQY
TRBJ1-2 | TRBV2 | ASSPDSNYGYT
TRBJ2-7 | TRBV12-3/TRBV12-4 | ASSRDRYEQY
TRBJ2-5 | TRBV2 | ASRGGVETQY
TRBJ2-1 | TRBV28 | ASSHQGGREQF
TRBJ2-7 | TRBV3-1 | ASSQGDRKKY
TRBJ2-3 | TRBV12-3/TRBV12-4 | ASSLRGSDTQY
TRBJ2-5 | TRBV4-1 | ASSQDRGSQETQY
TRBJ1-1 | TRBV18 | ASSQTQGGYTEAF